This TCR beta chain was recorded in a study of control samples from healthy donors and cancer patients. The sample holds one count of this clone. CDR3 length: 15 residues. V was cut by 7 bases and J by 1 base, with 16 bases left in between. The V gene's germline CDR1 is SNHLY and CDR2 FYNNEI. Generated by immunoSEQ multiplex PCR, the TCRdb table keeps only in-frame clones and is missing some. The data show about 170,000 clones, 85% to 90% seen once. The chain couples TRBV2 to TRBJ2-5, with TRBD1 as a possible D gene (5 bases). The sample was blood. This sequence originates from a woman younger than 45 in good health. CDR3: CASTLGLSSQETQYF. The CDR3 DNA reads as TGTGCCAGCACCCTGGGGCTAAGTAGCCAAGAGACCCAGTACTTC.